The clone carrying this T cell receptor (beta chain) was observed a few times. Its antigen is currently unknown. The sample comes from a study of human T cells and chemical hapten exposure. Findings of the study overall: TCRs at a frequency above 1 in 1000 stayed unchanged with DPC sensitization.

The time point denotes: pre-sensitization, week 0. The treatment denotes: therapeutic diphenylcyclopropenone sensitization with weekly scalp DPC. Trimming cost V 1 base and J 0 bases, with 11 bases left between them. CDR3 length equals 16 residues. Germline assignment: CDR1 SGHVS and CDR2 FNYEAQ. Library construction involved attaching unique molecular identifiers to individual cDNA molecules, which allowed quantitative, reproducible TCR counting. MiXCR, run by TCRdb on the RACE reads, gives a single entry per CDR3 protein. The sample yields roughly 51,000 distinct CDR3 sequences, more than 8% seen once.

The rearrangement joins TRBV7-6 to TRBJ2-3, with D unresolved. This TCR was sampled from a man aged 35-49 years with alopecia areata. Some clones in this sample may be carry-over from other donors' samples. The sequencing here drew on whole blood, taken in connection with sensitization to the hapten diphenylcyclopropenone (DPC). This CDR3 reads CASSLGVGSSTDTQYF. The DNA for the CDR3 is TGTGCCAGCAGCTTAGGTGTCGGATCTAGCACAGATACGCAGTATTTT.